Sequencing of this TCR beta chain was carried out in a study of blood T cells in healthy people across ages. A second roughly 6 to 11 cycle PCR used barcoded and J-beta primers. MiXCR, applied by TCRdb to the 5' RACE reads, yields one record per CDR3 protein. The repertoire holds nearly 800,000 distinct CDR3 sequences, with 20% to 25% as singletons. With 0 bases removed from V and 4 bases from J, the gap between germline ends came to 10 bases. CDR3 length: 14 amino acids. Germline-derived CDR1 and CDR2 are SGDLS and YYNGEE. A further study also used this sample, focusing on T cells of mothers and their children. Per that paper: Barcodes and 2-4 random nucleotides were added by M1S in the second PCR.

The chain is built from TRBV9 and TRBJ1-1, with D hard to call. Sample: blood. This receptor was identified in a boy aged 10-17 years in good health. As DNA, the CDR3 is TGTGCCAGCAGCGTAGACGTCGGTAGCACTGAAGCTTTCTTT. Its translation: CASSVDVGSTEAFF.